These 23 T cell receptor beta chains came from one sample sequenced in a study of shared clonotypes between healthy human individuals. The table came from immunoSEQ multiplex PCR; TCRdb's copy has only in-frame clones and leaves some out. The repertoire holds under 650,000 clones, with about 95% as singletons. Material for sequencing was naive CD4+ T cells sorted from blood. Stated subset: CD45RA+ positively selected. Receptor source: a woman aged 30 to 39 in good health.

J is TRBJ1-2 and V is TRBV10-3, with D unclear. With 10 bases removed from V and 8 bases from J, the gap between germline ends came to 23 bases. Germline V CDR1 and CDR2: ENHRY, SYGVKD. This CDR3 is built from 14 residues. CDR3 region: CASQLDRKHEGYTF. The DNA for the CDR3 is TGTGCCAGCCAACTCGACCGGAAACATGAGGGCTACACCTTC.

CDR3 in amino acids: CASRRAPGQGAGELFF. In nucleotides, the CDR3 is TGTGCCAGCAGACGAGCCCCGGGACAGGGGGCCGGGGAGCTGTTTTTT. This chain uses TRBV28 with TRBJ2-2; 11 bases align to TRBD1. V lost 6 bases and J lost 6; bases outside the gene matches: 9. The CDR3 loop spans 16 amino acids. Germline-derived CDR1 and CDR2 are MDHEN and SYDVKM.

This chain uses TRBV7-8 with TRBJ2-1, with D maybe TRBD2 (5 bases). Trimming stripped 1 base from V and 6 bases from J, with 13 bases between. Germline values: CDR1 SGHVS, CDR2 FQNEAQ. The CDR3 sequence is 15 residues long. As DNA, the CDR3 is TGTGCCAGCAGCTTAGGGCGGAATCGGGGCAATGAGCAGTTCTTC. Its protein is CASSLGRNRGNEQFF.

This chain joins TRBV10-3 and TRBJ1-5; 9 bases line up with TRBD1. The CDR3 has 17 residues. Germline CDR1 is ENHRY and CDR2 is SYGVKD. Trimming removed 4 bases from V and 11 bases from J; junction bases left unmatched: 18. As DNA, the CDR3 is TGTGCCATCAGTGCAAGTGATTCGGGGACAGGGAGTGGCGCCCAGCATTTT. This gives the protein CAISASDSGTGSGAQHF.

For the CDR3, the DNA is TGTGCCAGCAGCTTTAAGGCACTGAACTACGAGCAGTACTTC. Translation: CASSFKALNYEQYF. The chain couples TRBV5-6 to TRBJ2-7; D not resolved. This CDR3 comprises 14 residues. The V end lost 2 bases, the J end lost 3 bases, and 12 bases lay between the germline ends. The germline CDR1 and CDR2 sequences are SGHDT and YYEEEE.

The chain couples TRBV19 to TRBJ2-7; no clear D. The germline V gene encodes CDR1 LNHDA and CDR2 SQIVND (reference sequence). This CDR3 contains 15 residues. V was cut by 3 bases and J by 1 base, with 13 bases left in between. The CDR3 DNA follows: TGTGCCAGTAGTATTCTGGCCGACGATTCCTACGAGCAGTACTTC. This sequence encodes CASSILADDSYEQYF.

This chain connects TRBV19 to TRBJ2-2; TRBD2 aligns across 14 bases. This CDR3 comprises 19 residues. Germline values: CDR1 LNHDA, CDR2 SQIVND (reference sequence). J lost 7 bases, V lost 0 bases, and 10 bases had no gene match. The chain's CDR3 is CASSIEGPGLAGVSGELFF. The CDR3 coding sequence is TGTGCCAGTAGTATAGAGGGTCCGGGACTAGCGGGAGTAAGCGGGGAGCTGTTTTTT.

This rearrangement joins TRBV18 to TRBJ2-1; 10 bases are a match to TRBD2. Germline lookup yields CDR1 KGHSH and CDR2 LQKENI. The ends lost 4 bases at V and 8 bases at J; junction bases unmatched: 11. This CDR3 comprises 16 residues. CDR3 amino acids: CASSRLSSGSFDEQFF. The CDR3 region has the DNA TGTGCCAGCTCACGTCTCTCTAGCGGGAGCTTCGATGAGCAGTTCTTC.

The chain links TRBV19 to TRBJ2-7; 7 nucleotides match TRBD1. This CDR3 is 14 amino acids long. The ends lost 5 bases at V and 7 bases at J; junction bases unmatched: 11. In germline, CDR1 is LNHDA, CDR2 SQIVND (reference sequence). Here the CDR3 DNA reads TGTGCCAGTAGTGCACAGGGGCCTCCCATTGAGCAGTACTTC. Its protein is CASSAQGPPIEQYF.

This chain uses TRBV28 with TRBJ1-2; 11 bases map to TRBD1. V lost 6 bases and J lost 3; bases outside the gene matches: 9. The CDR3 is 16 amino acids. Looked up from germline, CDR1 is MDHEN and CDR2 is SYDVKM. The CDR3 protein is CASSGTGGAAYYGYTF. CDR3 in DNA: TGTGCCAGCAGCGGGACAGGGGGAGCTGCTTACTATGGCTACACCTTC.

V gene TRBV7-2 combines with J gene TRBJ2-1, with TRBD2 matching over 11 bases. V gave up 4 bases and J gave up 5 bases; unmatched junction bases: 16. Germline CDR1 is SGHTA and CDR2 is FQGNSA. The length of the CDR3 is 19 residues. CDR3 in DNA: TGTGCCAGCAGCTCACTCCACCTATTACTAGCGGGAGCAGACAATGAGCAGTTCTTC. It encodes CASSSLHLLLAGADNEQFF.

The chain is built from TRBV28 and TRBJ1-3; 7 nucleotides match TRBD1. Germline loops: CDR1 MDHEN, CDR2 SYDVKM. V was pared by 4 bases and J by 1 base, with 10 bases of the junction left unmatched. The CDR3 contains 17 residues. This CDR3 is CASSSISPGGSGNTIYF. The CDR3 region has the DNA TGTGCCAGCAGTTCCATATCCCCAGGGGGGTCTGGAAACACCATATATTTT.

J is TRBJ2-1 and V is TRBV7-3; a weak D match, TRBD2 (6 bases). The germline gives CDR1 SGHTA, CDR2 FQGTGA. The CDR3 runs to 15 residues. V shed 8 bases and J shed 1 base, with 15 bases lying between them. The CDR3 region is CASASSEGSYNEQFF. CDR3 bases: TGTGCCAGCGCCTCTAGCGAGGGGTCCTACAATGAGCAGTTCTTC.

CDR3 residues: CASSQEPMGLAGGIDTQYF. CDR3 coding DNA: TGCGCCAGCAGCCAAGAACCGATGGGACTAGCGGGAGGTATAGATACGCAGTATTTT. This chain links TRBV4-1 with TRBJ2-3; 15 nucleotides line up with TRBD2. J gave up 5 bases and V 0 bases, and 9 bases lay outside the gene matches. From germline, CDR1 is MGHRA and CDR2 YSYEKL. This CDR3 has 19 residues.

For the CDR3, the DNA is TGTGCCAGCAGCGTAGAACTAGCGGTAAACAATGAGCAGTTCTTC. As protein: CASSVELAVNNEQFF. The chain carries TRBV9 and TRBJ2-1; TRBD2 aligns across 8 bases. The CDR3 extends over 15 amino acids. Germline-derived CDR1 and CDR2 are SGDLS and YYNGEE. Trimming cost V 0 bases and J 5 bases; bases outside gene matches: 4.

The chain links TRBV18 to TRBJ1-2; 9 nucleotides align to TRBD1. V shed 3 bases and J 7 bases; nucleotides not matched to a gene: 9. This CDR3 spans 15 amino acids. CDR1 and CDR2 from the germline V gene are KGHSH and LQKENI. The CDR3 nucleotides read TGTGCCAGCTCACCCCTTCGACAGGGGGAGGTTGGCTACACCTTC. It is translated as CASSPLRQGEVGYTF.

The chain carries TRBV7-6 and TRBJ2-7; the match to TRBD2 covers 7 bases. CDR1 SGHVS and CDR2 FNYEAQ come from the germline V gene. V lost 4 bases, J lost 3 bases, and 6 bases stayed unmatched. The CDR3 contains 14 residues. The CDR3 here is CASSSTGGVYEQYF. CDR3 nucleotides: TGTGCCAGCAGCTCCACGGGAGGAGTCTACGAGCAGTACTTC.

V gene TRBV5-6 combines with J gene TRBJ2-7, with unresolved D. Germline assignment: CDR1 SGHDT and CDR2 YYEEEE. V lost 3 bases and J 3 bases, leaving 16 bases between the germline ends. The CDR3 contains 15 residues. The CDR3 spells CASSSYQSAGYEQYF. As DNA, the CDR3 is TGTGCCAGCAGCTCGTACCAATCGGCCGGCTACGAGCAGTACTTC.

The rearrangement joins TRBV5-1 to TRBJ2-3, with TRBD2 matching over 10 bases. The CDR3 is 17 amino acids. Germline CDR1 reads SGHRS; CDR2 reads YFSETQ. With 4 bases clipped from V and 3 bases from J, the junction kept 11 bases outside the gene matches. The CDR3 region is CASSVLAGTGGTDTQYF. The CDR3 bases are TGCGCCAGCAGCGTACTAGCGGGAACCGGGGGTACAGATACGCAGTATTTT. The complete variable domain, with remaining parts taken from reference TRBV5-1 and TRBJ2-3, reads KAGVTQTPRYLIKTRGQQVTLSCSPISGHRSVSWYQQTPGQGLQFLFEYFSETQRNKGNFPGRFSGRQFSNSRSEMNVSTLELGDSALYLCASSVLAGTGGTDTQYFGPGTRLTVL.

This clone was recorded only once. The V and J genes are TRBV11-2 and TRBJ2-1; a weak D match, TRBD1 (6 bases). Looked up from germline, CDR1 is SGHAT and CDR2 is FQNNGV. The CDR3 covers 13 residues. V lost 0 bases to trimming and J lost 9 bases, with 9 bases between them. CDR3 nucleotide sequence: TGTGCCAGCAGCTTAGATACCAGGGGTGAGCAGTTCTTC. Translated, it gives CASSLDTRGEQFF.

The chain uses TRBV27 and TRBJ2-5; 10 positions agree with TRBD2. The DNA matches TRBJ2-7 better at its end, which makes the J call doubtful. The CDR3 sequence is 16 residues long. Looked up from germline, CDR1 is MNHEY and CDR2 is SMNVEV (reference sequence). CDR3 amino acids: CASNIGGLAPTYEQYF. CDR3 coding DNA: TGTGCCAGCAACATAGGGGGACTAGCGCCAACCTACGAGCAGTACTTC.

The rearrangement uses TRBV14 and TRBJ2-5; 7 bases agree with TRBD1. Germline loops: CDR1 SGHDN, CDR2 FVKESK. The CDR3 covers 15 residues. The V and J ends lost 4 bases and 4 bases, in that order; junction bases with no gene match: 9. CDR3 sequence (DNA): TGTGCCAGCAGCCCCGGACAGGAGGTGTTAGAGACCCAGTACTTC. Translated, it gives CASSPGQEVLETQYF.

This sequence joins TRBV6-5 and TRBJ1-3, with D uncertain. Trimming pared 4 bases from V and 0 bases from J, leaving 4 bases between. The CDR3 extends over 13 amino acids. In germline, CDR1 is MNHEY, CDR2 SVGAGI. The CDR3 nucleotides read TGTGCCAGCAGTTCCCTCTCTGGAAACACCATATATTTT. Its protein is CASSSLSGNTIYF.